These 3 T cell receptor beta chains share one sample of origin, sequenced in a study of PD-L1 blockade in urothelial cancer. Some clones are missing from TCRdb's copy, which holds only in-frame ones; the method was immunoSEQ multiplex PCR. The sample comprises 35,000 to 40,000 clones, about four fifths of which are singletons, and 15% to 20% rests with the top ten. Source: PBMCs, taken around atezolizumab (anti-PD-L1) treatment. The receptor set was obtained from a man aged 55 to 70 with urothelial cancer.

The CDR3 sequence: CASREYSNNYGYTF. DNA of the CDR3: TGTGCCAGCAGGGAATACAGTAATAACTATGGCTACACCTTC. This chain links TRBV2 with TRBJ1-2; D call uncertain. Germline V gives CDR1 SNHLY, CDR2 FYNNEI. Trimming pared 6 bases from V and 1 base from J, leaving 12 bases between. This CDR3 region has 14 residues. Full variable domain (outside the CDR3, taken from reference TRBV2 and TRBJ1-2): EPEVTQTPSHQVTQMGQEVILRCVPISNHLYFYWYRQILGQKVEFLVSFYNNEISEKSEIFDDQFSVERPDGSNFTLKIRSTKLEDSAMYFCASREYSNNYGYTFGSGTRLTVV.

This clone was seen only a few times. V gene TRBV5-1 combines with J gene TRBJ2-1; 9 bases are a match to TRBD2. J gave up 6 bases and V 4 bases, and 5 bases lay outside the gene matches. The CDR3 loop spans 14 amino acids. Germline V gives CDR1 SGHRS, CDR2 YFSETQ. The CDR3 DNA is TGCGCCAGCAGCCAGGGGACTAGCTTCAATGAGCAGTTCTTC. Translated, it gives CASSQGTSFNEQFF.

The chain combines TRBV5-6 with TRBJ2-3; TRBD2 agrees at 9 bases. The V segment lost 0 bases and the J segment 6 bases; nucleotides outside the gene matches: 8. The CDR3 spans 16 residues. Germline loops: CDR1 SGHDT, CDR2 YYEEEE. CDR3 DNA sequence: TGTGCCAGCAGCTTGGGACTAGCGGCGGCGCCGGATACGCAGTATTTT. This encodes CASSLGLAAAPDTQYF.